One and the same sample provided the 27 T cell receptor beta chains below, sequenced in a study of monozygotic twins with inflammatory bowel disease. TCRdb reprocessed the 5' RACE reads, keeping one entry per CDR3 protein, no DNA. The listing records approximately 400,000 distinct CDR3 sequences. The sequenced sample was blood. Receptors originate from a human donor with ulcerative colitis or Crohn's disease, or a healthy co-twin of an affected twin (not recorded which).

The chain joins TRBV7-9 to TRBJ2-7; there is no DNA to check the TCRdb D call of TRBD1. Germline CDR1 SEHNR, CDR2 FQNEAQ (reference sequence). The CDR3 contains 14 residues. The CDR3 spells CASSSGQISYEQYF.

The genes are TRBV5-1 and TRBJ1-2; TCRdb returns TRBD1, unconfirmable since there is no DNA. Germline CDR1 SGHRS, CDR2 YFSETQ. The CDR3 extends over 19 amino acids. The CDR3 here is CASSLTITRDRTTNYGYTF.

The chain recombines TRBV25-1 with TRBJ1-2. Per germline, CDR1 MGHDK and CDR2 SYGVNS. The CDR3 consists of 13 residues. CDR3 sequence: CASMRSANYGYTF.

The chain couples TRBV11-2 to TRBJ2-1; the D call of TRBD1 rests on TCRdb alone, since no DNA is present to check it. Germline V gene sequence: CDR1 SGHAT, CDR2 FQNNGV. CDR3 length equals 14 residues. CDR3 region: CASSLIPGQGKQFF.

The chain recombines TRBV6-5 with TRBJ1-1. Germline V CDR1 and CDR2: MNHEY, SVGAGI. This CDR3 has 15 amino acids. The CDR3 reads CASSYHQRRDTEAFF.

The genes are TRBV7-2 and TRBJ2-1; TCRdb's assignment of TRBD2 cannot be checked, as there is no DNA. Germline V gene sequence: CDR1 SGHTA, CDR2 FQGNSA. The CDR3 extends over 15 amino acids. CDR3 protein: CASSRGGADYNEQFF. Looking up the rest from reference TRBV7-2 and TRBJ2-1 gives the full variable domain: GAGVSQSPSNKVTEKGKDVELRCDPISGHTALYWYRQSLGQGLEFLIYFQGNSAPDKSGLPSDRFSAERTGGSVSTLTIQRTQQEDSAVYLCASSRGGADYNEQFFGPGTRLTVL.

The CDR3 loop is CASSLASPGLLEQFF. The chain couples TRBV5-1 to TRBJ2-1. Germline CDR1 is SGHRS and CDR2 is YFSETQ. The CDR3 contains 15 residues.

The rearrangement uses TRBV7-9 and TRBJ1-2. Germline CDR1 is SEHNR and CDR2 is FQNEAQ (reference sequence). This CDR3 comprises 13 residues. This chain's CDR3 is CASSLAPSDGSTF.

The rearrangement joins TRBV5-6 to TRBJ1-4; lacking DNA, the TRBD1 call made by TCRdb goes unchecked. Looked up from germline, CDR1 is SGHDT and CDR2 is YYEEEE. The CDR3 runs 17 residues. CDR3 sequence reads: CASSYAGTGPTNEKLFF.

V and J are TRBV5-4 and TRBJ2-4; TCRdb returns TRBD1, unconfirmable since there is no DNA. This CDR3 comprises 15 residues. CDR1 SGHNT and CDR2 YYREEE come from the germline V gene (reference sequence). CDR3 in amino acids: CASSSGLSAKNIQYF.

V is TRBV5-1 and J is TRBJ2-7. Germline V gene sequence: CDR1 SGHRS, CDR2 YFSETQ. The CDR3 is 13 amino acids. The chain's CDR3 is CASSLWGSYEQYF.

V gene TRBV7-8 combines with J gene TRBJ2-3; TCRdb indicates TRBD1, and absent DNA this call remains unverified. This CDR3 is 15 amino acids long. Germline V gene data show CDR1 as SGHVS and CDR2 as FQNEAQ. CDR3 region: CASSLARPLTDTQYF.

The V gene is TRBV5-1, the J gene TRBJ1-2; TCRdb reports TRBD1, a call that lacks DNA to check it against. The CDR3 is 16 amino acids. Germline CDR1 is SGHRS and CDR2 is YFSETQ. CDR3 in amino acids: CASSLLSGTGLHGYTF.

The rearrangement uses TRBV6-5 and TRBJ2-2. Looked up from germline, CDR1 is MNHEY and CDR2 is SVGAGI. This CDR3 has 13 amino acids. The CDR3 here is CASSYSYTGELFF.

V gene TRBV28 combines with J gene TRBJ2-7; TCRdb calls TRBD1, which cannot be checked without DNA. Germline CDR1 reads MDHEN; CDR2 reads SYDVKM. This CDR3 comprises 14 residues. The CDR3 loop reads CASSLQGHSYEQYF.

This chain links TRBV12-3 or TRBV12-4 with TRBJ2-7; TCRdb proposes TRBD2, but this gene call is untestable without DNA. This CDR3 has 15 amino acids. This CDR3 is CASSFTGRATGEQYF.

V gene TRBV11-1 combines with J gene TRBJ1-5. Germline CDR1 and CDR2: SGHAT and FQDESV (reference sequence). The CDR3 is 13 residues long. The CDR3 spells CASSLDVLGPQHF.

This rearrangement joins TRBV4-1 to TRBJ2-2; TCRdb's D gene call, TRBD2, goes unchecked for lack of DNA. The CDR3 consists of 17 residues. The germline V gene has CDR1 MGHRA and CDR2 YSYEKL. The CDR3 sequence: CASSHISLLTNTGELFF.

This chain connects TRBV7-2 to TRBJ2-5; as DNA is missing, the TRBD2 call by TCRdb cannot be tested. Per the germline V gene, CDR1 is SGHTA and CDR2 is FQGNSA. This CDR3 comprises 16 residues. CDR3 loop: CASSLRLAGGLETQYF.

The CDR3 here is CASSLRIGTGFEKLFF. The genes are TRBV3-1 and TRBJ1-4; TCRdb calls TRBD1, which cannot be checked without DNA. From germline, CDR1 is LGHDT and CDR2 YNNKEL (reference sequence). The CDR3 has 16 amino acids.

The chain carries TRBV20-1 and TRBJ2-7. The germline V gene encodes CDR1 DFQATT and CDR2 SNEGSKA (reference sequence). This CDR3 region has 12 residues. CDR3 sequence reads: CSARVGNYEQYF.

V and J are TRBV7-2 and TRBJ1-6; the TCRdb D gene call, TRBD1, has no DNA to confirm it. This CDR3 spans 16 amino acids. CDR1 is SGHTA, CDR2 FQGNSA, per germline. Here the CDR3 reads CASSRPDSRWHSPLHF.

The CDR3 loop reads CASSAQVSNTEAFF. V is TRBV5-1 and J is TRBJ1-1. The CDR3 is 14 amino acids. Germline CDR1 reads SGHRS; CDR2 reads YFSETQ.

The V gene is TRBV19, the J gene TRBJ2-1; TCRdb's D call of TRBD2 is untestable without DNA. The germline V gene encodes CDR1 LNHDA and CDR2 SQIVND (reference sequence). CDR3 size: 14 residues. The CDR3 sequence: CASSPTSGYNEQFF.

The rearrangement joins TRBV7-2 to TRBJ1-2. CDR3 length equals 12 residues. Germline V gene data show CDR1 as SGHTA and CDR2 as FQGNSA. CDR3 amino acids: CASSAGGLGYTF.

CDR3 amino acids: CASSSSTVNTEAFF. The chain recombines TRBV7-2 with TRBJ1-1. The CDR3 extends over 14 amino acids. CDR1 and CDR2 (germline): SGHTA, FQGNSA.

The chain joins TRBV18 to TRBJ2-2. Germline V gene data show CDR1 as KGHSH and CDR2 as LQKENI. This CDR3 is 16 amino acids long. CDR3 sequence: CASSPRGHPNTGELFF.